The 13 T cell receptor beta chains below come from one sample, sequenced in a study of Ad26.COV2.S vaccination and SARS-CoV-2 variants. Data came from immunoSEQ multiplex PCR; TCRdb stores just in-frame clones and leaves some out. This sample has 400,000 to 450,000 clones, with about 90% found just once. Sample treatment: 15 to 20 received Ad26.COV2.S at low or high dose, single or two shots; 5 received placebo; per-sample allocation not given. Day 63 after the first vaccine or placebo injection was the time point for sampling. The sample was peripheral blood, taken in a trial of Ad26.COV2.S vaccine versus placebo. The receptors shown here come from a person aged 18-65 years who received the Ad26.COV2.S COVID-19 vaccine or a placebo.

This chain uses TRBV28 with TRBJ1-2; 8 bases agree with TRBD1. The V and J ends lost 4 bases and 5 bases, in that order; junction bases with no gene match: 9. Germline lookup yields CDR1 MDHEN and CDR2 SYDVKM. The CDR3 covers 15 residues. The CDR3 sequence: CASSSPGTGSYGYTF. The CDR3, as DNA: TGTGCCAGCAGTTCGCCCGGGACAGGCTCTTATGGCTACACCTTC.

The V call is TRBV7-9, the J call TRBJ1-2; 7 nucleotides agree with TRBD1. Germline V CDR1 and CDR2: SEHNR, FQNEAQ (reference sequence). This CDR3 contains 18 residues. V shed 4 bases and J 0 bases; nucleotides not matched to a gene: 14. CDR3 amino acids: CASSSSKGQPPTNYGYTF. The CDR3 bases are TGTGCCAGCAGCTCATCCAAGGGACAGCCACCTACTAACTATGGCTACACCTTC.

The V gene is TRBV28, the J gene TRBJ2-7, with a possible D match to TRBD2 (6 bases). Looked up from germline, CDR1 is MDHEN and CDR2 is SYDVKM. Trimming stripped 1 base from V and 3 bases from J, with 13 bases between. This CDR3 has 15 residues. The CDR3 loop is CASSLLTGVGYEQYF. The CDR3 DNA is TGTGCCAGCAGTTTATTGACGGGGGTAGGCTACGAGCAGTACTTC.

The chain couples TRBV21-1 to TRBJ2-1; the table's D call, TRBD1, has no DNA check behind it. TRBV21-1 is marked as a pseudogene. This CDR3 spans 16 amino acids. CDR3 loop: CASSKALLGGRNEQFF. CDR3 nucleotides: TGTGCCAGCAGCAAAGCGCTTTTAGGGGGCCGAAATGAGCAGTTCTTC.

The chain has TRBV5-1 and TRBJ2-5; D gene unclear. V lost 1 base, J lost 5 bases, and 6 bases lay in between. From germline, CDR1 is SGHRS and CDR2 YFSETQ. This CDR3 region has 12 residues. In nucleotides, the CDR3 is TGCGCCAGCAGCTTGAAACCGGAGACCCAGTACTTC. Translating gives CASSLKPETQYF.

The chain couples TRBV19 to TRBJ2-1; 8 nucleotides align to TRBD2. The CDR3 spans 18 residues. CDR1 is LNHDA and CDR2 is SQIVND in the germline V gene (reference sequence). V gave up 1 base and J gave up 6 bases; unmatched junction bases: 14. This CDR3 is CASSIARGGGRMGNEQFF. The DNA of the CDR3 is TGTGCCAGTAGTATAGCCCGGGGGGGAGGGCGTATGGGCAATGAGCAGTTCTTC.

V gene TRBV30 combines with J gene TRBJ2-3; 12 nucleotides agree with TRBD2. CDR3 length: 15 amino acids. Trimming removed 0 bases from V and 6 bases from J; junction bases left unmatched: 4. From germline, CDR1 is GTSNPN and CDR2 SVGIG (reference sequence). The CDR3 sequence: CAWSVGLAGGDTQYF. As DNA, the CDR3 is TGTGCCTGGAGTGTGGGGCTAGCGGGAGGGGATACGCAGTATTTT.

This chain connects TRBV4-1 to TRBJ2-1; 9 nucleotides align to TRBD1. This CDR3 region has 16 residues. The V and J ends lost 4 bases and 6 bases, in that order; junction bases with no gene match: 10. Germline loops: CDR1 MGHRA, CDR2 YSYEKL. The CDR3 nucleotides read TGCGCCAGCAGCCTGAACCCGGGACAGGGCTCCAATGAGCAGTTCTTC. This translates into CASSLNPGQGSNEQFF.

The rearrangement links TRBV6-4 to TRBJ2-5; no clear D gene. The CDR3 extends over 14 amino acids. Germline values: CDR1 MRHNA, CDR2 SNTAGT. V was trimmed by 1 base and J by 2 bases, leaving 8 bases between them. CDR3 DNA sequence: TGTGCCAGCAGTGACTTGTCTGTACAAGAGACCCAGTACTTC. Translated, it gives CASSDLSVQETQYF.

The rearrangement uses TRBV7-9 and TRBJ2-3; the D gene is possibly TRBD2 (5 bases). Trimming shortened V by 2 bases and J by 1 base, and 13 bases separated the two germline ends. The CDR3 has 16 residues. Looked up from germline, CDR1 is SEHNR and CDR2 is FQNEAQ (reference sequence). The CDR3 spells CASSLSGSLRTDTQYF. The DNA of the CDR3 is TGTGCCAGCAGCTTATCGGGATCCCTCCGCACAGATACGCAGTATTTT.

The chain links TRBV4-1 to TRBJ2-1; D possibly corresponds to TRBD2 (5 bases). This CDR3 has 14 residues. Germline V gives CDR1 MGHRA, CDR2 YSYEKL. V was pared by 0 bases and J by 9 bases, with 12 bases between. The CDR3 DNA sequence: TGCGCCAGCAGCCAAGATAGGCTAGAGGGTGAGCAGTTCTTC. Translating gives CASSQDRLEGEQFF.

J is TRBJ1-2 and V is TRBV7-2, with 9 nucleotides matching TRBD1. This CDR3 has 14 residues. Per the germline V gene, CDR1 is SGHTA and CDR2 is FQGNSA. V dropped 5 bases and J dropped 8; count of bases not matched to a gene: 9. The CDR3, as DNA: TGTGCCAGCAGCCCAAGGACAGGGGAGGGCGGCTACACCTTC. Protein sequence: CASSPRTGEGGYTF.

The CDR3 protein is CASSLPPGTGAPSTYNEQFF. DNA for the CDR3: TGTGCCAGCAGTTTACCGCCCGGGACAGGTGCTCCGTCTACCTACAATGAGCAGTTCTTC. The chain recombines TRBV27 with TRBJ2-1; 8 bases agree with TRBD1. The V gene's germline CDR1 is MNHEY and CDR2 SMNVEV (reference sequence). The CDR3 runs 20 residues. V shed 2 bases and J 2 bases; nucleotides not matched to a gene: 17.